In this sample, the clone carrying this TCR beta chain turned up once. As originally analysed: Nucleated cell counts were estimated from reference gene primer amplification. TCRdb's table, derived via immunoSEQ multiplex PCR, lists solely in-frame clones and lacks some. The DNA was the basis for D and trimming; V, J and clone size are from that table. The table shows about 200,000 clones, with around 88% occurring only once. In terms of age and location, participants ranged from roughly 18 to 100 years and lived in under 30 US areas. Cohorts were determined from participant-reported clinical history. This entry is derived from a study of blood T cell repertoires in COVID-19. Study as a whole: Collection of acute and convalescent COVID-19 samples took place in the United States, Italy and Spain.

Germline CDR1 SGHRS, CDR2 YFSETQ. V lost 4 bases, J lost 0 bases, and 18 bases lay in between. The CDR3 sequence is 17 residues long. Input material: PBMCs or T cells enriched from blood (not recorded which). The rearrangement uses TRBV5-1 and TRBJ2-3; D is possibly TRBD2 (6 bases). This receptor was identified in a man aged 35-49 years with acute COVID-19. The CDR3 nucleotides read TGCGCCAGCAGCCCTTACGGAGGGGACCATAGCACAGATACGCAGTATTTT. This translates into CASSPYGGDHSTDTQYF.